This T cell receptor beta chain comes out of a study of Graves' ophthalmopathy and Graves' hyperthyroidism. The ends were cut back, 3 bases at V and 7 bases at J, with 13 bases in the middle. The CDR3 runs 15 residues. The hyperthyroidism patients had a new diagnosis of under 2 months' duration and were aged 18 to 65. Patients with other autoimmune diseases, uncontrolled infections, pregnancy or lactation were excluded. Amplification of TCR beta CDR3 regions used RNA transcripts. HTBI-primed RT-PCR formed the first round, and a multiplex PCR formed the second. Using its own MiXCR run on the multiplex PCR reads, TCRdb lists one record per CDR3 protein. This sample has about 1.2 million distinct CDR3 sequences, with about two fifths found just once.

V usage is TRBV12-3 or TRBV12-4 and J usage is TRBJ1-6; D possibly corresponds to TRBD1 (5 bases). Sequenced material: peripheral blood or thyroid tissue (not recorded which). The TCR was taken from an adult man with Graves' hyperthyroidism. The CDR3 loop reads CASSFRQGQNSPLHF. DNA for the CDR3: TGTGCCAGCAGTTTTCGGCAGGGCCAGAATTCACCCCTCCACTTT.